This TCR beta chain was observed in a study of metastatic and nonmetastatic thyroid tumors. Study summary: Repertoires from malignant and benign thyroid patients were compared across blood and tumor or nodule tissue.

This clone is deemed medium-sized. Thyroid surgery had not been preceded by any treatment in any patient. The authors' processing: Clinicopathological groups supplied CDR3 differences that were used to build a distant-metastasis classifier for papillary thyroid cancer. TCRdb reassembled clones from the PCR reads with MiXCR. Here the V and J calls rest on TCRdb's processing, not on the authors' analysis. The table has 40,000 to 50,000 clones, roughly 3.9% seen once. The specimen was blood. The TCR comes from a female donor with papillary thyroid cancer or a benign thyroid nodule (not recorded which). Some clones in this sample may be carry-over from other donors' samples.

The CDR3 DNA reads as TGTGCCAGCAGAAGGGACATCGGGATGGCTGAAGCTTTCTTT. This sequence encodes CASRRDIGMAEAFF. The chain is built from TRBV6-1 and TRBJ1-1; D is perhaps TRBD1 (6 bases). The CDR3 has 14 amino acids. CDR1 MNHNS and CDR2 SASEGT come from the germline V gene. Trimming took 6 bases from V and 6 from J, leaving 17 bases between them.